Presented here are 24 T cell receptor delta chains from one specimen sequenced in a study of gamma-delta chains in newborns, infants, children. TCRdb fed the reads into CATT to redo clone calling. The sample gives around 2,300 delta-chain clones, 0.9% to 1.1% of which show up once; about 16% is in the top ten. Sequenced: blood. These receptors originate from a child who was a newborn, infant or young child, either healthy, febrile or measles-vaccinated (not recorded which).

This clone was observed a few times. A far larger clone is only one base removed, so a read error is likely. This same CDR3 is encoded by further DNA sequences in the sample. The rearrangement joins TRDV2 to TRDJ2; 9 bases are shared with TRDD3. Looked up from germline, CDR1 is GEAIGNYY and CDR2 is EKD. The CDR3 loop spans 16 amino acids. For the CDR3, the DNA is TGTGCCTGCGACACCGTGGGGGATACTTTGACAGCACAACTCTTCTTT. Translated, it gives CACDTVGDTLTAQLFF.

Turning to this clone: The TCRdb protein comes from a much larger clone and disagrees with this DNA's translation at residue 4, likely due to a read error; the protein given here is derived from the DNA. The chain combines TRDV2 with TRDJ2; D may be TRDD3 (5 bases). The CDR3 extends over 15 amino acids. Trimming removed 5 bases from V and 4 bases from J, with 16 bases in between. Looked up from germline, CDR1 is GEAIGNYY and CDR2 is EKD. CDR3 protein: CACGLVGDRTAQLFF. The DNA of the CDR3 is TGTGCCTGTGGCCTGGTAGGGGACCGGACAGCACAACTCTTCTTT.

This clone is large by share. Within the sample, other DNA sequences also encode this same CDR3. The gene calls are TRDV2 and TRDJ2; D is possibly TRDD3 (6 bases). Trimming pared 3 bases from V and 0 bases from J, leaving 10 bases between. The germline V gene encodes CDR1 GEAIGNYY and CDR2 EKD. The CDR3 runs 15 residues. The CDR3 DNA follows: TGTGCCTGTGACCCCCTGGGGCCTTTGACAGCACAACTCTTCTTT. Its protein is CACDPLGPLTAQLFF.

This clone is categorized as large. The same CDR3 arises from other DNA sequences in this sample as well. The gene calls are TRDV2 and TRDJ2, with TRDD3 matching 10 bases. The J segment lost 3 bases and the V segment lost 0 bases, leaving 0 bases of the junction unmatched. Germline CDR1 reads GEAIGNYY; CDR2 reads EKD. The length of the CDR3 is 15 residues. The CDR3 is CACDTWGILTAQLFF. DNA for the CDR3: TGTGCCTGTGACACCTGGGGGATACTGACAGCACAACTCTTCTTT.

The table lists this clone with a few counts. The V call is TRDV1, the J call TRDJ2; possible D gene TRDD3, 8 bases. The CDR3 has 23 amino acids. Trimming took 0 bases from V and 2 from J, leaving 31 bases between them. From germline, CDR1 is TSWWSYY and CDR2 QGS. CDR3 nucleotide sequence: TGTGCTCTTGGGGAACTAGGGGGTTCCTACAACGCACTGGGGGGTCCATTGACAGCACAACTCTTCTTT. It specifies CALGELGGSYNALGGPLTAQLFF.

This clone is categorized as large (0.1 to 1%). In the same sample, other DNA sequences code for this CDR3. V and J are TRDV2 and TRDJ3; 12 bases align to TRDD3. The CDR3 runs 19 residues. Germline CDR1 reads GEAIGNYY; CDR2 reads EKD. V trimming: 3 bases; J trimming: 0 bases; junction bases outside the gene matches: 5. This chain's CDR3 is CACDRVLGDTSWDTRQMFF. For the CDR3, the DNA is TGTGCCTGTGACCGAGTACTGGGGGATACCTCCTGGGACACCCGACAGATGTTTTTC.

Only a few counts were recorded for this clone. The J gene is TRDJ2, the V gene TRDV2, with TRDD3 identical over 12 bases. With 0 bases clipped from V and 4 bases from J, the junction kept 2 bases outside the gene matches. Germline lookup yields CDR1 GEAIGNYY and CDR2 EKD. The length of the CDR3 is 16 residues. CDR3 coding DNA: TGTGCCTGTGACACCGTACTGGGGGATACGACAGCACAACTCTTCTTT. It specifies CACDTVLGDTTAQLFF.

About this clone itself: Other DNA variants within this sample encode the same CDR3. The chain employs TRDV2 and TRDJ3; 9 nucleotides align to TRDD3. Losses at the gene ends were 0 bases for V and 0 bases for J; bases not matched to a gene: 5. CDR3 length: 19 amino acids. Germline V lookup: CDR1 GEAIGNYY, CDR2 EKD. CDR3 DNA: TGTGCCTGTGACACCTGGGGGATATCTAGCTCCTGGGACACCCGACAGATGTTTTTC. It translates to CACDTWGISSSWDTRQMFF.

This clone was detected a few times. TCRdb assigns this DNA the protein of a much larger clone, which departs from its translation at residue 12; this likely reflects a read error, and the protein shown comes from translating the DNA. V is TRDV2 and J is TRDJ3; tentative D call: TRDD3 (6 bases). The CDR3 is 17 residues long. Looked up from germline, CDR1 is GEAIGNYY and CDR2 is EKD. CDR3 in amino acids: CACDPTGSSWDARQMFF. The CDR3 region has the DNA TGTGCCTGTGACCCTACTGGGAGCTCCTGGGACGCCCGACAGATGTTTTTC.

By its share, this clone is medium-sized (0.01 to 0.1%). The chain employs TRDV2 and TRDJ2; TRDD3 matches 12 bases. CDR3 length equals 17 residues. Germline values: CDR1 GEAIGNYY, CDR2 EKD. The ends lost 1 base at V and 0 bases at J; junction bases unmatched: 2. In DNA, the CDR3 is TGTGCCTGTGACACTCTGGGGGATACGGCTTTGACAGCACAACTCTTCTTT. This gives the protein CACDTLGDTALTAQLFF.

This clone was detected a few times. The TCRdb record carries a much larger clone's protein, which differs from this DNA's translation at residue 8; a read error is the likely cause, and the protein listed here is the DNA translation. V and J are TRDV1 and TRDJ2; TRDD3 matches 12 bases. CDR1 and CDR2 from the germline V gene are TSWWSYY and QGS. The CDR3 has 18 amino acids. The J segment lost 11 bases and the V segment lost 0 bases, leaving 13 bases of the junction unmatched. Here the CDR3 DNA reads TGTGCTCTTGGGGAACTTCTTCTTACTGGGGGATACTTCTCTCAACTCTTCTTT. Its translation: CALGELLLTGGYFSQLFF.

This clone was seen more than once but under ten times. A single base separates this from a much larger clone, so it may be a read error. Distinct nucleotide sequences in the sample also encode this CDR3. This chain links TRDV2 with TRDJ3, with D possibly TRDD3 on 5 matching bases. The CDR3 totals 16 residues. Germline-derived CDR1 and CDR2 are GEAIGNYY and EKD. V lost 2 bases, J lost 0 bases, and 7 bases lay in between. The CDR3 DNA reads TGTGCCTGTGACAAGCTGGGCTCCTGGGACACCCGACAGATGTTTTTC. This gives the protein CACDKLGSWDTRQMFF.

In the case of this clone: The protein TCRdb gives is from a much larger clone and does not agree with this DNA's translation at residue 12, likely a read error; the protein shown here comes from the DNA. The chain recombines TRDV2 with TRDJ1; 10 bases are shared with TRDD3. CDR3 size: 14 residues. The V gene's germline CDR1 is GEAIGNYY and CDR2 EKD. In DNA, the CDR3 is TGTGCCTGTGACCTACTGGGGGATGACGATAAACCCATCTTT. Its translation: CACDLLGDDDKPIF.

About this clone: A single base separates this from a much larger clone, so it may be a read error. Distinct nucleotide sequences in the sample also encode this CDR3. The rearrangement uses TRDV2 and TRDJ3, with TRDD3 identical over 8 bases. The ends lost 1 base at V and 4 bases at J; junction bases unmatched: 14. Germline CDR1 is GEAIGNYY and CDR2 is EKD. The CDR3 is 20 amino acids. CDR3 sequence (DNA): TGTGCCTGTGACACGGTGCTGGGGGACCGCCTCTCATGGGACACCCGACAGATGTTTTTC. Its translation: CACDTVLGDRLSWDTRQMFF.

The table lists this clone with a few counts. The protein in TCRdb stems from a much larger clone and differs at residue 9 from this DNA's translation, likely a read error; here the protein is translated from the DNA. This chain joins TRDV2 and TRDJ2, with D possibly matching TRDD3 (6 bases). CDR3 length: 13 amino acids. Germline CDR1 GEAIGNYY, CDR2 EKD. Here the CDR3 DNA reads TGTGCCTGTGACACTGGGGGGACAACACAACTCTTCTTT. Translation: CACDTGGTTQLFF.

In this sample, this clone turned up a few times. Being one base from a much bigger clone, this may be a read error. The gene calls are TRDV2 and TRDJ3, with D perhaps TRDD3 (5 bases). This CDR3 contains 20 residues. The germline gives CDR1 GEAIGNYY, CDR2 EKD. CDR3 sequence: CACDTVPGTAGSWDTRQVFF. CDR3 sequence (DNA): TGTGCCTGTGACACCGTTCCGGGGACTGCTGGCTCCTGGGACACCCGACAGGTGTTTTTC.

In its sample, this clone was seen a few times. A read error is possible here, since a much larger clone lies one base away. Other DNA sequences in this specimen translate into the identical CDR3. J is TRDJ3 and V is TRDV2, with 8 bases fitting TRDD3. Germline assignment: CDR1 GEAIGNYY and CDR2 EKD. The CDR3 is 20 residues long. The CDR3 region has the DNA TGTGCTTGTGACACCGTTACTGGGGGGAAAAGCTCCTGGGACACCCGACAGATGTTTTTC. It specifies CACDTVTGGKSSWDTRQMFF.

This clone is medium-sized in the sample. The same CDR3 is also encoded by other DNA sequences in this sample. The chain links TRDV1 to TRDJ2; 8 nucleotides match TRDD3. From germline, CDR1 is TSWWSYY and CDR2 QGS. The CDR3 is 19 amino acids. V dropped 0 bases and J dropped 0; count of bases not matched to a gene: 9. The CDR3 region has the DNA TGTGCTCTTGGGGAACTGAAAGGGATACGAGGGGCTTTGACAGCACAACTCTTCTTT. Amino acids: CALGELKGIRGALTAQLFF.

This clone was seen a handful of times. Only one base separates this from a far larger clonotype, so it likely reflects a read error. This sample also contains other DNA sequences that code for the same CDR3. V usage is TRDV2 and J usage is TRDJ2; D gene unclear. V gave up 0 bases and J gave up 5 bases, with 9 bases separating them. Germline V CDR1 and CDR2: GEAIGNYY, EKD. There are 14 residues in the CDR3. CDR3 sequence reads: CACDTVGITAQLFF. The CDR3 nucleotides read TGTGCCTGTGACACCGTCGGAATTACAGCACAACTCTTCTTT.

This clone has a handful of counts. The protein TCRdb gives is from a much larger clone and does not agree with this DNA's translation at residue 9, likely a read error; the protein shown here comes from the DNA. CDR3 nucleotides: TGTGCCTGTGACACAATGGGGGATAAAGCACAACTCTTCTTT. It translates to CACDTMGDKAQLFF. The chain links TRDV2 to TRDJ2; TRDD3 agrees at 9 bases. CDR1 and CDR2 from the germline V gene are GEAIGNYY and EKD. This CDR3 has 14 amino acids. Trimming cost V 1 base and J 7 bases; bases outside gene matches: 3.

As regards this clone: The protein given by TCRdb reflects a much larger clone and differs at residue 4 from this DNA's translation, likely from a read error; the protein shown is the DNA's translation. The rearrangement uses TRDV2 and TRDJ1; 13 bases line up with TRDD3. V was clipped by 5 bases and J by 7 bases; unmatched bases: 9. The CDR3 is 15 residues long. The germline gives CDR1 GEAIGNYY, CDR2 EKD. Here the CDR3 reads CACGTGGYVFGKLIF. CDR3 DNA: TGTGCCTGTGGCACTGGGGGATACGTTTTTGGTAAACTCATCTTT.

The chain joins TRDV2 to TRDJ3; unclear D gene. In germline, CDR1 is GEAIGNYY, CDR2 EKD. Trimming stripped 1 base from V and 2 bases from J, with 14 bases between. The CDR3 has 18 amino acids. Written as DNA, the CDR3 is TGTGCCTGTGACACTCCCGGAGATGGCGCCTGGGACACCCGACAGATGTTTTTC. Amino acids: CACDTPGDGAWDTRQMFF.

By share of the sample, this clone is medium-sized. This clone may be a read error of a much larger clone one base away. The chain carries TRDV2 and TRDJ1; 12 bases map to TRDD3. Germline CDR1 is GEAIGNYY and CDR2 is EKD. The CDR3 runs 16 residues. The CDR3 sequence: CACDTGWGIRTDKPIF. The CDR3, as DNA: TGTGCCTGTGACACCGGCTGGGGGATACGCACCGATAAACCCATCTTT.

As for this clone: The protein that TCRdb holds for this DNA derives from a much larger clone and differs from the translated DNA at residue 11, which likely indicates a read error; the protein shown here is translated from the DNA. V gene TRDV2 combines with J gene TRDJ3; 7 bases are shared with TRDD3. The length of the CDR3 is 19 residues. The trim removed 0 bases at V and 3 bases at J, leaving 10 bases unmatched. Germline-derived CDR1 and CDR2 are GEAIGNYY and EKD. CDR3 region: CACDTGLGARYWDTRQMFF. The CDR3 DNA sequence: TGTGCCTGTGACACCGGTCTGGGGGCACGCTACTGGGACACCCGACAGATGTTTTTC.